Following are 19 T cell receptor beta chains from one sample sequenced in a study of identical twins. TCRdb reanalysed the 5' RACE reads using MiXCR and keeps one entry per CDR3 protein. The top ten clones hold about 1.6% of a sample with approximately 890,000 distinct CDR3 sequences, around an eighth of them seen once. These data also formed part of another study, on yellow fever vaccine responses in identical twins.

Sequenced input: PBMCs. The receptors stem from a woman between 18 and 29 years old in good health.

The gene calls are TRBV6-5 and TRBJ2-3; 12 bases are shared with TRBD1. V lost 2 bases, J lost 7 bases, and 4 bases stayed unmatched. The V gene's germline CDR1 is MNHEY and CDR2 SVGAGI. This CDR3 is built from 15 residues. This chain's CDR3 is CASSYRDRGQYTQYF. The CDR3, as DNA: TGTGCCAGCAGTTACCGGGACAGGGGGCAATATACGCAGTATTTT.

This clonotype was seen a few times. V usage is TRBV15 and J usage is TRBJ2-3, with D perhaps TRBD1 (5 bases). V lost 8 bases to trimming and J lost 4 bases, with 10 bases between them. This CDR3 has 12 residues. From germline, CDR1 is LNHNV and CDR2 YYDKDF (reference sequence). The CDR3 nucleotides are TGTGCCACCGCAGGGCTAGCAGATACGCAGTATTTT. Translating gives CATAGLADTQYF.

This clonotype turned up a few times. V usage is TRBV7-9 and J usage is TRBJ2-7, with 9 bases fitting TRBD2. The CDR3 is 16 amino acids. V dropped 1 base and J dropped 4; count of bases not matched to a gene: 8. Per germline, CDR1 SEHNR and CDR2 FQNEAQ (reference sequence). The CDR3 sequence is CASSLGGGRAGYEQYF. As DNA, the CDR3 is TGTGCCAGCAGCTTAGGAGGCGGGAGGGCCGGGTACGAGCAGTACTTC.

This clonotype was observed a few times. V is TRBV10-3 and J is TRBJ2-7; D may correspond to TRBD1 or TRBD2 (5 bases each). The CDR3 runs to 13 residues. The germline CDR1 and CDR2 sequences are ENHRY and SYGVKD. The V and J ends lost 6 bases and 3 bases respectively, with 12 bases between them. CDR3: CAISTGGGYEQYV. CDR3 coding DNA: TGTGCCATCAGCACAGGTGGGGGCTACGAGCAGTACGTC.

This clonotype was seen only a few times. The chain links TRBV29-1 to TRBJ2-1; D possibly corresponds to TRBD1 (5 bases). Germline CDR1 reads SQVTM; CDR2 reads ANQGSEA. The V and J ends lost 7 bases and 7 bases respectively, with 11 bases between them. The CDR3 is 11 residues long. CDR3 region: CSAGQGNEQFF. Here the CDR3 DNA reads TGCAGCGCCGGGCAGGGTAATGAGCAGTTCTTC.

This clonotype has just a few counts. The chain carries TRBV7-9 and TRBJ1-2; TRBD1 might be the D (6 bases). Trimming pared 6 bases from V and 8 bases from J, leaving 16 bases between. CDR3 length: 13 amino acids. The germline V gene has CDR1 SEHNR and CDR2 FQNEAQ (reference sequence). As DNA, the CDR3 is TGTGCCAGCAGTTATACAGGGAGAGAAGGCTACACCTTC. This codes for CASSYTGREGYTF.

In its sample, this clonotype was seen a few times. CDR3 amino acids: CASTTGGYGYTF. The CDR3 nucleotides are TGTGCCAGCACCACGGGGGGCTATGGCTACACCTTC. This chain links TRBV28 with TRBJ1-2, with a possible D match to TRBD1 (5 bases). V was shortened by 7 bases and J by 4 bases, with 10 bases between the two germline ends. CDR3 length: 12 amino acids. The germline gives CDR1 MDHEN, CDR2 SYDVKM.

This clonotype has just a few counts. The chain has TRBV5-1 and TRBJ2-2; 8 bases map to TRBD1. V lost 5 bases, J lost 6 bases, and 9 bases stayed unmatched. Germline V gene data show CDR1 as SGHRS and CDR2 as YFSETQ. The length of the CDR3 is 15 residues. CDR3 DNA: TGCGCCAGCAGTGAAACGGGACAGGCTTCCGGGGAGCTGTTTTTT. It yields the protein CASSETGQASGELFF.

The V and J genes are TRBV20-1 and TRBJ2-7, with D possibly matching TRBD2 (5 bases). CDR3 length: 15 residues. Germline-derived CDR1 and CDR2 are DFQATT and SNEGSKA (reference sequence). Trimming removed 0 bases from V and 4 bases from J, with 16 bases in between. The CDR3 DNA reads as TGCAGTGCTAGAGATCCTACAAAGGGAGAGTACGAGCAGTACTTC. Translated, it gives CSARDPTKGEYEQYF.

This clonotype has more than one count but fewer than ten. The rearrangement links TRBV27 to TRBJ2-5; D assignment may be TRBD1 or TRBD2 (5 bases each). V lost 0 bases and J lost 5, with 7 bases in between. The V gene's germline CDR1 is MNHEY and CDR2 SMNVEV (reference sequence). This CDR3 region has 13 residues. The CDR3 sequence: CASSLSEGETQYF. In DNA, the CDR3 is TGTGCCAGCAGTTTATCAGAGGGGGAGACCCAGTACTTC.

A few counts support this clonotype. V and J are TRBV12-5 and TRBJ2-1; 9 bases match TRBD1. There are 15 residues in the CDR3. Germline trimming cut 2 bases from V and 7 bases from J; bases unmatched to any gene: 6. Germline V gene data show CDR1 as LGHNT and CDR2 as FRNRAP. The CDR3 spells CASGLPGQGRNEQFF. The CDR3 DNA follows: TGTGCTAGTGGTTTGCCCGGACAGGGGAGGAATGAGCAGTTCTTC.

In this sample, this clonotype turned up a few times. The chain has TRBV6-1 and TRBJ1-5; perhaps TRBD1 as D (6 bases). CDR1 and CDR2 (germline): MNHNS, SASEGT. Trimming took 6 bases from V and 5 from J, leaving 11 bases between them. This CDR3 comprises 13 residues. The DNA for the CDR3 is TGTGCCAGCAGAGGGGGAACCTATCAGCCCCAGCATTTT. Translation: CASRGGTYQPQHF.

This rearrangement joins TRBV28 to TRBJ2-2, with D perhaps given as TRBD1 or TRBD2 (6 bases each). CDR3 size: 15 residues. Germline CDR1 and CDR2: MDHEN and SYDVKM. The V end was cut by 5 bases, the J end by 6 bases, with 16 bases between. The DNA for the CDR3 is TGTGCCAGCAGTCGGGTGGGGGGCAACGCCGGGGAGCTGTTTTTT. This codes for CASSRVGGNAGELFF.

The genes are TRBV5-1 and TRBJ2-3; 8 nucleotides match TRBD2. Germline CDR1 reads SGHRS; CDR2 reads YFSETQ. Germline trimming cut 0 bases from V and 2 bases from J; bases unmatched to any gene: 8. The CDR3 is 17 amino acids. CDR3 sequence reads: CASSLAPFSGATDTQYF. CDR3 nucleotide sequence: TGCGCCAGCAGCTTGGCGCCCTTTAGCGGGGCCACAGATACGCAGTATTTT. Complete variable domain (other parts from reference TRBV5-1 and TRBJ2-3): KAGVTQTPRYLIKTRGQQVTLSCSPISGHRSVSWYQQTPGQGLQFLFEYFSETQRNKGNFPGRFSGRQFSNSRSEMNVSTLELGDSALYLCASSLAPFSGATDTQYFGPGTRLTVL.

This chain links TRBV13 with TRBJ2-7; 9 nucleotides line up with TRBD2. Unmatched junction bases numbered 10, after V lost 1 base and J lost 9 bases. Germline V lookup: CDR1 PRHDT, CDR2 FYEKMQ (reference sequence). The CDR3 has 15 amino acids. The CDR3 bases are TGTGCCAGCAGCTTAGCGACGACTAGCGGACTAAGGCAGTACTTC. Translated, it gives CASSLATTSGLRQYF. Full variable domain (missing parts from reference TRBV13 and TRBJ2-7): AAGVIQSPRHLIKEKRETATLKCYPIPRHDTVYWYQQGPGQDPQFLISFYEKMQSDKGSIPDRFSAQQFSDYHSELNMSSLELGDSALYFCASSLATTSGLRQYFGPGTRLTVT.

This clonotype was seen more than once but under ten times. The V call is TRBV5-1, the J call TRBJ2-7; no firm D call. The germline gives CDR1 SGHRS, CDR2 YFSETQ. V was shortened by 2 bases and J by 0 bases, with 12 bases between the two germline ends. The CDR3 is 15 residues long. The CDR3 protein is CASSFSGPGSYEQYF. The CDR3 DNA reads TGCGCCAGCAGCTTTTCCGGGCCAGGCTCCTACGAGCAGTACTTC. The full variable domain, in which reference TRBV5-1 and TRBJ2-7 provide the parts outside the CDR3, is KAGVTQTPRYLIKTRGQQVTLSCSPISGHRSVSWYQQTPGQGLQFLFEYFSETQRNKGNFPGRFSGRQFSNSRSEMNVSTLELGDSALYLCASSFSGPGSYEQYFGPGTRLTVT.

The chain has TRBV28 and TRBJ1-2, with D unresolved. The ends were cut back, 4 bases at V and 4 bases at J, with 7 bases in the middle. CDR3 size: 12 residues. Per germline, CDR1 MDHEN and CDR2 SYDVKM. CDR3 sequence reads: CASSSLLYGYTF. CDR3 sequence (DNA): TGTGCCAGCAGTTCTCTCCTCTATGGCTACACCTTC.

V and J are TRBV28 and TRBJ1-1; D is possibly TRBD1 (5 bases). The germline V gene has CDR1 MDHEN and CDR2 SYDVKM. This CDR3 comprises 13 residues. Trimming took 4 bases from V and 4 from J, leaving 10 bases between them. As DNA, the CDR3 is TGTGCCAGCAGTTCCGACAGTCCCACTGAAGCTTTCTTT. Protein product: CASSSDSPTEAFF.

This clonotype has a handful of counts. The rearrangement links TRBV12-3 or TRBV12-4 to TRBJ1-4, with 7 nucleotides matching TRBD1. Trimming took 5 bases from V and 12 from J; bases not matched to a gene: 3. CDR3 size: 11 residues. In nucleotides, the CDR3 is TGTGCCAGCAGTCCCGGGACAGAACTGTTTTTT. This encodes CASSPGTELFF.